This entry lists 13 T cell receptor beta chains sequenced from one sample in a study of shared clonotypes between healthy human individuals. Produced via immunoSEQ multiplex PCR; TCRdb's table is partial and in-frame only. The sample lists about 470,000 clones, about 76% occurring once. Sequencing input: PBMCs. The source of these receptors is a woman aged 40 to 55 in good health. Some clones in this sample may be carry-over from other donors' samples.

CDR3 protein: CAISVPGQEKLFF. CDR3 nucleotides: TGTGCCATCAGTGTCCCGGGACAGGAAAAACTGTTTTTT. The V gene is TRBV10-3, the J gene TRBJ1-4; 7 nucleotides agree with TRBD1. The CDR3 is made up of 13 amino acids. J gave up 8 bases and V 4 bases, and 4 bases lay outside the gene matches. Germline V gives CDR1 ENHRY, CDR2 SYGVKD.

This clone was found once. The V gene is TRBV18, the J gene TRBJ2-7, with D possibly being TRBD1 or TRBD2 (5 bases each). Trimming removed 0 bases from V and 6 bases from J, with 15 bases in between. The CDR3 length is 15 residues. The germline V gene encodes CDR1 KGHSH and CDR2 LQKENI. CDR3 DNA sequence: TGTGCCAGCTCACCACCGGGACCGCAGGGTAGCGAGCAGTACTTC. Encoded protein: CASSPPGPQGSEQYF.

The rearrangement joins TRBV27 to TRBJ2-3; 9 bases are shared with TRBD2. The V and J ends lost 5 bases and 3 bases, in that order; junction bases with no gene match: 3. Germline assignment: CDR1 MNHEY and CDR2 SMNVEV (reference sequence). The CDR3 consists of 14 residues. The CDR3 region is CASSPGLATDTQYF. CDR3 coding DNA: TGTGCCAGCAGTCCCGGACTAGCGACAGATACGCAGTATTTT.

The CDR3 reads CASSEWTSASTDTQYF. The CDR3 DNA follows: TGTGCCAGCAGTGAATGGACTAGCGCAAGCACAGATACGCAGTATTTT. The chain recombines TRBV2 with TRBJ2-3; 9 bases are shared with TRBD2. The CDR3 sequence is 16 residues long. The trim removed 2 bases at V and 0 bases at J, leaving 3 bases unmatched. Germline V gives CDR1 SNHLY, CDR2 FYNNEI.

V gene TRBV30 combines with J gene TRBJ2-1, with TRBD2 matching over 9 bases. CDR3 size: 15 residues. Germline V gene lookup returns CDR1 GTSNPN and CDR2 SVGIG (reference sequence). The trim removed 0 bases at V and 10 bases at J, leaving 10 bases unmatched. The CDR3 loop reads CAWSVLAGDLGEQFF. CDR3 DNA: TGTGCCTGGAGTGTATTAGCGGGAGATTTGGGCGAGCAGTTCTTC.

This chain joins TRBV29-1 and TRBJ2-5; 13 bases map to TRBD2. Germline trimming cut 6 bases from V and 3 bases from J; bases unmatched to any gene: 4. The V gene's germline CDR1 is SQVTM and CDR2 ANQGSEA. The CDR3 is 14 amino acids. CDR3 DNA sequence: TGCAGCGTCGATGGACTAGCGGGAGAAGAGACCCAGTACTTC. It encodes CSVDGLAGEETQYF.

The chain carries TRBV27 and TRBJ2-4; perhaps TRBD2 as D (5 bases). Germline-derived CDR1 and CDR2 are MNHEY and SMNVEV (reference sequence). The V end was cut by 6 bases, the J end by 4 bases, with 7 bases between. This CDR3 has 12 residues. This CDR3 reads CASRSGKNIQYF. In nucleotides, the CDR3 is TGTGCCAGCAGATCGGGAAAAAACATTCAGTACTTC.

CDR3: CASSPDWGIQYF. In DNA, the CDR3 is TGTGCCAGCAGCCCCGACTGGGGCATTCAGTACTTC. The chain uses TRBV6-1 and TRBJ2-4; D gene uncertain. V lost 6 bases to trimming and J lost 9 bases, with 12 bases between them. The CDR3 runs 12 residues. Germline V gene sequence: CDR1 MNHNS, CDR2 SASEGT.

The chain carries TRBV9 and TRBJ2-5; TRBD2 is a possible D gene (5 bases). The closer fit of TRBJ2-7 to the DNA end suggests the J call may be wrong. CDR3 length equals 15 residues. In germline, CDR1 is SGDLS, CDR2 YYNGEE. CDR3 sequence reads: CASSVGGRTDYEQYF. As DNA, the CDR3 is TGTGCCAGCAGCGTAGGCGGACGGACTGACTACGAGCAGTACTTC.

The chain links TRBV5-4 to TRBJ2-5, with D perhaps TRBD2 (5 bases). The CDR3 loop spans 15 amino acids. Trimming shortened V by 3 bases and J by 4 bases, and 16 bases separated the two germline ends. Germline V lookup: CDR1 SGHNT, CDR2 YYREEE (reference sequence). CDR3 protein: CASSSGGLVIETQYF. CDR3 nucleotides: TGTGCCAGCAGCTCAGGCGGGTTAGTCATAGAGACCCAGTACTTC.

This chain uses TRBV18 with TRBJ1-1, with a possible D match to TRBD1 (5 bases). Germline V gene sequence: CDR1 KGHSH, CDR2 LQKENI. V was clipped by 3 bases and J by 4 bases, with 12 bases between them. This CDR3 is built from 14 residues. CDR3 sequence (DNA): TGTGCCAGCTCACCCGGGTTGAGGGGCACTGAAGCTTTCTTT. It codes for CASSPGLRGTEAFF.

This chain joins TRBV29-1 and TRBJ1-1, with 8 bases fitting TRBD1. Trimming removed 2 bases from V and 8 bases from J; junction bases left unmatched: 10. CDR3 length: 14 residues. The germline V gene has CDR1 SQVTM and CDR2 ANQGSEA. The CDR3 bases are TGCAGCGTTGAAAGGGCGGACAGGGAGAAGGAAGCTTTCTTT. It specifies CSVERADREKEAFF.

The chain joins TRBV28 to TRBJ2-3; the match to TRBD2 covers 7 bases. Germline trimming cut 2 bases from V and 4 bases from J; bases unmatched to any gene: 0. The CDR3 is 13 residues long. Germline CDR1 and CDR2: MDHEN and SYDVKM. Written as DNA, the CDR3 is TGTGCCAGCAGTTTAGCGGGAGCAGATACGCAGTATTTT. Protein sequence: CASSLAGADTQYF.